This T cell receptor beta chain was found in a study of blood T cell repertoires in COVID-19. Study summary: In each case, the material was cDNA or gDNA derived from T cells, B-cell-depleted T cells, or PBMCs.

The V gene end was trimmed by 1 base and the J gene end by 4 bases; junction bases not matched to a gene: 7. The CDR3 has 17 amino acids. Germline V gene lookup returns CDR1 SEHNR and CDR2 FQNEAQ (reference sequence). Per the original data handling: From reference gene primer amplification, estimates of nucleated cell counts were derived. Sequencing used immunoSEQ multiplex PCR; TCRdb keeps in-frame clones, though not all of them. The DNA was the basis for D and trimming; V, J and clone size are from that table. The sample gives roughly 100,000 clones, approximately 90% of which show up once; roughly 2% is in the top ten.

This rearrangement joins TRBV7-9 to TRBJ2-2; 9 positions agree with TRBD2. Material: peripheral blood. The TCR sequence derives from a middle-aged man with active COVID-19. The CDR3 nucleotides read TGTGCCAGCAGCTTAGTAGGAAAGCGGGGGGCCACCGGGGAGCTGTTTTTT. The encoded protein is CASSLVGKRGATGELFF.